The 2 T cell receptor beta chains below were found in one sample sequenced in a study of OX40 agonist ivuxolimab in advanced cancers. Assay: immunoSEQ multiplex PCR; the TCRdb copy retains only in-frame clones and omits some. The sample contains under 95,000 clones, around 88% of which appear only once. Sequenced here: CD4+ or CD8+ T cells sorted from blood, sampled in a trial of the OX40 agonist ivuxolimab. These receptors came from an adult with an advanced solid tumor such as melanoma, head and neck, liver or kidney cancer.

The chain joins TRBV28 to TRBJ2-3; no clear D gene. Trimming took off 7 bases at V and 8 bases at J, with 13 bases between the two ends. Germline V gene data show CDR1 as MDHEN and CDR2 as SYDVKM. This CDR3 is 12 amino acids long. The CDR3, as DNA: TGTGCCAGCACTACCGTAGCTGGTACGCAGTATTTT. Amino acid sequence: CASTTVAGTQYF.

The gene calls are TRBV10-3 and TRBJ2-7, with 11 bases identical to TRBD2. V lost 10 bases to trimming and J lost 7 bases; unmatched junction nucleotides: 24. Germline lookup yields CDR1 ENHRY and CDR2 SYGVKD. The CDR3 contains 18 residues. This chain's CDR3 is CATSPGSLAGDLTGEQYF. In DNA, the CDR3 is TGTGCCACCTCCCCAGGTTCACTAGCGGGAGACCTTACGGGGGAGCAGTACTTC.